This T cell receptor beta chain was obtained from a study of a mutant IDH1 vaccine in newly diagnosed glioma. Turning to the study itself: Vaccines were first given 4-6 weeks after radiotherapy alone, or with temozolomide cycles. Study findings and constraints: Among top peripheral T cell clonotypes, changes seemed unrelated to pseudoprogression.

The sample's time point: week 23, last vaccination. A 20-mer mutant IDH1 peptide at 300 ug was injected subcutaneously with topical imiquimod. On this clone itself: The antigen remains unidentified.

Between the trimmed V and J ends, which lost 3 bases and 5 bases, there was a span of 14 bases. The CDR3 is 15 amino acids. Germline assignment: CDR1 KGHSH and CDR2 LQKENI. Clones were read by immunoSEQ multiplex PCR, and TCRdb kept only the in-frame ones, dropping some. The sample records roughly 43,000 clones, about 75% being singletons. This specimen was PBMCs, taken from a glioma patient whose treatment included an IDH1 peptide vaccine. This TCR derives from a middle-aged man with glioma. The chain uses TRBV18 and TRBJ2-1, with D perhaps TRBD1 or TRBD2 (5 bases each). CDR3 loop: CASSPPAGADNEQFF. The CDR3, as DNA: TGTGCCAGCTCACCCCCAGCCGGGGCAGACAATGAGCAGTTCTTC.